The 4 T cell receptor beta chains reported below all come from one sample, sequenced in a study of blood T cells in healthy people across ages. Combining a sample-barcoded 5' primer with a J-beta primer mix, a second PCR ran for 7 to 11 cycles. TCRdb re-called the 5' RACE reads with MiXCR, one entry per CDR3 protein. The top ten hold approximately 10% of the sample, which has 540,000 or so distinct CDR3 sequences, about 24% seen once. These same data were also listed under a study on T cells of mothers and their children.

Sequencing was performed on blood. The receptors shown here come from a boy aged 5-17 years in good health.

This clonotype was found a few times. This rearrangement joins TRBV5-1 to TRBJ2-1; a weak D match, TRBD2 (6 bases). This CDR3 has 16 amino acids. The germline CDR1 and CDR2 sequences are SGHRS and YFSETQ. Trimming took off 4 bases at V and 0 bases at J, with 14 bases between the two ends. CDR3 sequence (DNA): TGCGCCAGCAGCCTAACCGGGGGATTCTCCTACAATGAGCAGTTCTTC. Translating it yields CASSLTGGFSYNEQFF.

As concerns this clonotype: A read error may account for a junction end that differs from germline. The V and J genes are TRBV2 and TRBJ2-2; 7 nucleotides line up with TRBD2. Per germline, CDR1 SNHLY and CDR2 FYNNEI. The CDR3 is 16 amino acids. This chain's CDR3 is CASREGASGNTGELFF. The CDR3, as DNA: TGTGCCAGCAGGGAAGGCGCTAGCGGCAACACCGGGGAGCTGTTTTTT. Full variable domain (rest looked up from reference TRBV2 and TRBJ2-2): EPEVTQTPSHQVTQMGQEVILRCVPISNHLYFYWYRQILGQKVEFLVSFYNNEISEKSEIFDDQFSVERPDGSNFTLKIRSTKLEDSAMYFCASREGASGNTGELFFGEGSRLTVL.

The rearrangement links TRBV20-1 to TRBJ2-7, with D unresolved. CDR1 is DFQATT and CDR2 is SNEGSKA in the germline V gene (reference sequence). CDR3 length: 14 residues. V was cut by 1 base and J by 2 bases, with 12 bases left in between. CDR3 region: CSARGTQATYEQYF. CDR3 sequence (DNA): TGCAGTGCTAGAGGGACCCAAGCGACCTACGAGCAGTACTTC.

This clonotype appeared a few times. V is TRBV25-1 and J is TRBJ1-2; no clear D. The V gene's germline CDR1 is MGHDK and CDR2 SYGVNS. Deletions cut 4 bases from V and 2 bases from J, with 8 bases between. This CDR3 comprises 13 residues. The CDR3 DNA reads TGTGCCAGCAGTGCAGGATCCAACTATGGCTACACCTTC. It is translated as CASSAGSNYGYTF.